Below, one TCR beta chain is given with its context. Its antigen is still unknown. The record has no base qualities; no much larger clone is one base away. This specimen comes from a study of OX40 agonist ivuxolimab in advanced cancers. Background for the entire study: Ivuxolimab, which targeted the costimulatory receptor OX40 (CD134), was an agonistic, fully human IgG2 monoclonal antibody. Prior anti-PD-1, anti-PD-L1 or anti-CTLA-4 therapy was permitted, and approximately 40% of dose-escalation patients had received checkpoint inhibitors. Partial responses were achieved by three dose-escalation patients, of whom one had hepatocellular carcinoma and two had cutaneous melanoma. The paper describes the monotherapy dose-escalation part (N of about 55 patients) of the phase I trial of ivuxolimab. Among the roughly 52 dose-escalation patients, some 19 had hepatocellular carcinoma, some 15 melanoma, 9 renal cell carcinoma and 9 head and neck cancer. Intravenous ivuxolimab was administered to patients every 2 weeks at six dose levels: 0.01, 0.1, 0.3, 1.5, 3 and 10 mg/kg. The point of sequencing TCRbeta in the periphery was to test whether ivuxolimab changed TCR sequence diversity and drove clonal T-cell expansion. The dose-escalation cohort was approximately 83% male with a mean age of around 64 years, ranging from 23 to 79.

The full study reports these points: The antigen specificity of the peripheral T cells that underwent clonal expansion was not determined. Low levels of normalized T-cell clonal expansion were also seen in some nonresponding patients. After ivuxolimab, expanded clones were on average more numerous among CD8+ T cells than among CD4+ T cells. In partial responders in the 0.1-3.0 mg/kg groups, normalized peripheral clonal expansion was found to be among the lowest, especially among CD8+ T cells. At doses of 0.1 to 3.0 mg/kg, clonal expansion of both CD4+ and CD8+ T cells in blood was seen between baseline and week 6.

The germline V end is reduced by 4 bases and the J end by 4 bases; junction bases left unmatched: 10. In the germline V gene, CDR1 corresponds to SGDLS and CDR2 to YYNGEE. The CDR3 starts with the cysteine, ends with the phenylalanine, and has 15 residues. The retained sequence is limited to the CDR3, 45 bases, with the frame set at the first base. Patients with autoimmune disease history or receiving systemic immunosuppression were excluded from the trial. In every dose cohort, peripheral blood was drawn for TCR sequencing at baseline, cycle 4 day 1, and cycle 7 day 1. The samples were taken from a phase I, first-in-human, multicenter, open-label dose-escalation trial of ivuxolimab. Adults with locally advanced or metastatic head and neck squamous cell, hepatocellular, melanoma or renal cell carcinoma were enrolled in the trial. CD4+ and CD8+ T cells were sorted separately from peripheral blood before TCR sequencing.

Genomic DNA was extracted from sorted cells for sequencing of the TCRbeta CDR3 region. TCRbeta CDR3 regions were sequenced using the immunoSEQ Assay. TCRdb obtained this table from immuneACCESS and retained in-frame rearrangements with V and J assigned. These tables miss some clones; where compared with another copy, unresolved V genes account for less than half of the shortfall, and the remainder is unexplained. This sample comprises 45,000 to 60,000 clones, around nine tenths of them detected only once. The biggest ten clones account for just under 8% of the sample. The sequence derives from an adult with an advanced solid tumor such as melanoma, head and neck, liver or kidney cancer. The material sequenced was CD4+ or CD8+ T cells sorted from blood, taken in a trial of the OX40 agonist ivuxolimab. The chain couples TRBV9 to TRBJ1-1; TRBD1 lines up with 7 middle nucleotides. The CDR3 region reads CASSFRTGVSTEAFF. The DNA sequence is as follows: TGTGCCAGCAGCTTCCGGACAGGAGTAAGCACTGAAGCTTTCTTT.